The 26 T cell receptor beta chains below all came from one sample that was sequenced in a study of T cell responses to AZD1222 COVID-19 vaccine. TCRdb's copy holds only in-frame clones and misses some; the assay was immunoSEQ multiplex PCR. The data show about 160,000 clones, under 95% seen once. The material was peripheral blood, obtained on day 0 of MenACWY control vaccination. These receptors came from an adult in good health.

The chain recombines TRBV7-9 with TRBJ2-1; 7 nucleotides line up with TRBD2. This CDR3 region has 14 residues. Germline values: CDR1 SEHNR, CDR2 FQNEAQ (reference sequence). V shed 6 bases, J shed 5 bases, and the junction held 7 bases outside the gene matches. As DNA, the CDR3 is TGTGCCAGCAGGCGGGAGCTGGGAAACAATGAGCAGTTCTTC. It translates to CASRRELGNNEQFF.

The chain joins TRBV28 to TRBJ1-2; D call uncertain. V lost 0 bases, J lost 2 bases, and 4 bases lay in between. The CDR3 is 13 residues long. Germline CDR1 reads MDHEN; CDR2 reads SYDVKM. The CDR3 DNA follows: TGTGCCAGCAGTTTATGGGACAACTATGGCTACACCTTC. Its translation is CASSLWDNYGYTF.

This sequence joins TRBV3-1 (or the pseudogene TRBV3-2) and TRBJ1-2, with D possibly matching TRBD1 (6 bases). Germline CDR1 reads LGHDT; CDR2 reads YNNKEL (reference sequence). V was shortened by 4 bases and J by 4 bases, with 19 bases between the two germline ends. The length of the CDR3 is 16 residues. For the CDR3, the DNA is TGTGCCAGCAGCCCCACTCGAAAAGGACAGAGCTATGGCTACACCTTC. Its protein is CASSPTRKGQSYGYTF.

The chain is built from TRBV28 and TRBJ2-5; 9 bases map to TRBD2. Germline V gives CDR1 MDHEN, CDR2 SYDVKM. Losses at the gene ends were 3 bases for V and 3 bases for J; bases not matched to a gene: 8. The CDR3 is made up of 16 amino acids. CDR3 sequence reads: CASSFPSREGEETQYF. CDR3 DNA sequence: TGTGCCAGCAGTTTCCCCTCGCGGGAGGGCGAAGAGACCCAGTACTTC.

The V call is TRBV5-1, the J call TRBJ1-6; 7 bases are a match to TRBD1. Germline V lookup: CDR1 SGHRS, CDR2 YFSETQ. V was pared by 7 bases and J by 4 bases, with 2 bases of the junction left unmatched. The CDR3 extends over 13 amino acids. The CDR3: CASRDSYNSPLHF. Written as DNA, the CDR3 is TGCGCCAGCCGGGACAGTTATAATTCACCCCTCCACTTT.

This CDR3 reads CASSLLSGRTISYEQYF. For the CDR3, the DNA is TGTGCCAGCAGTTTATTAAGTGGGAGGACTATCTCCTACGAGCAGTACTTC. J is TRBJ2-7 and V is TRBV28; D perhaps matches TRBD2 (6 bases). The CDR3 is 17 amino acids. Germline lookup yields CDR1 MDHEN and CDR2 SYDVKM. V lost 1 base to trimming and J lost 0 bases, with 16 bases between them.

The gene calls are TRBV27 and TRBJ2-7, with D possibly called TRBD1 or TRBD2 (5 bases each). The V gene lost 7 bases and the J gene lost 3 bases, with 13 bases spanning the gap. Germline values: CDR1 MNHEY, CDR2 SMNVEV (reference sequence). The CDR3 runs to 13 residues. The CDR3 coding sequence is TGTGCCAGCATGAGGGGACCCAACTACGAGCAGTACTTC. Residues: CASMRGPNYEQYF.

This chain links TRBV28 with TRBJ2-7; no clear D. From germline, CDR1 is MDHEN and CDR2 SYDVKM. The CDR3 is made up of 13 amino acids. Trimming pared 4 bases from V and 2 bases from J, leaving 9 bases between. The CDR3: CASSSPTPYEQYF. CDR3 bases: TGTGCCAGCAGTTCACCCACTCCCTACGAGCAGTACTTC. The entire variable domain, with the rest obtained from reference TRBV28 and TRBJ2-7, is as follows: DVKVTQSSRYLVKRTGEKVFLECVQDMDHENMFWYRQDPGLGLRLIYFSYDVKMKEKGDIPEGYSVSREKKERFSLILESASTNQTSMYLCASSSPTPYEQYFGPGTRLTVT.

Remarks on this clone: At one end the junction does not follow the germline gene, possibly because of a read error. The chain employs TRBV11-1 and TRBJ2-4, with 8 nucleotides matching TRBD2. Germline values: CDR1 SGHAT, CDR2 FQDESV (reference sequence). CDR3 length: 15 amino acids. The CDR3 spells CASSLGRTTSGLPHF. The CDR3 coding sequence is TGTGCCAGCAGCTTAGGGCGAACCACTAGCGGCCTCCCCCACTTC.

V usage is TRBV27 and J usage is TRBJ1-6; D may be TRBD1 (5 bases). The CDR3 consists of 13 residues. Trimming took off 1 base at V and 13 bases at J, with 11 bases between the two ends. Germline assignment: CDR1 MNHEY and CDR2 SMNVEV (reference sequence). CDR3 region: CASSLWWGEPLHF. The CDR3 DNA follows: TGTGCCAGCAGTTTATGGTGGGGGGAGCCCCTCCACTTT.

V and J are TRBV19 and TRBJ1-5, with TRBD1 matching over 7 bases. V lost 6 bases, J lost 7 bases, and 6 bases stayed unmatched. This CDR3 region has 13 residues. Germline V gene lookup returns CDR1 LNHDA and CDR2 SQIVND (reference sequence). CDR3 amino acids: CASSASRGQPQHF. CDR3 nucleotides: TGTGCCAGTAGCGCTTCCAGGGGGCAGCCCCAGCATTTT.

The rearrangement uses TRBV19 and TRBJ1-1; D gene uncertain. Trimming took 4 bases from V and 4 from J, leaving 19 bases between them. This CDR3 is built from 16 residues. Germline V gene data show CDR1 as LNHDA and CDR2 as SQIVND (reference sequence). CDR3 region: CASSTPGGPRGTEAFF. DNA of the CDR3: TGTGCCAGTAGTACCCCCGGCGGCCCCCGAGGCACTGAAGCTTTCTTT.

V usage is TRBV9 and J usage is TRBJ1-2; weak D call: TRBD1 (5 bases). The CDR3 contains 15 residues. Per germline, CDR1 SGDLS and CDR2 YYNGEE. V was trimmed by 5 bases and J by 5 bases, leaving 19 bases between them. The DNA for the CDR3 is TGTGCCAGCAGTCAACACCCCCAGGGAGGGTATGGCTACACCTTC. It encodes CASSQHPQGGYGYTF.

This chain links TRBV6-2 or TRBV6-3 with TRBJ2-3, with D unresolved. Trimming pared 5 bases from V and 4 bases from J, leaving 10 bases between. The CDR3 is 13 residues long. Per the germline V gene, CDR1 is MNHEY and CDR2 is SVGEGT. The CDR3, as DNA: TGTGCCAGCAGTAACCCCGTCCCAGATACGCAGTATTTT. It codes for CASSNPVPDTQYF.

This clone was observed once. The chain uses TRBV7-2 and TRBJ1-2; 7 positions agree with TRBD1. CDR1 is SGHTA and CDR2 is FQGNSA in the germline V gene. The trim removed 2 bases at V and 5 bases at J, leaving 8 bases unmatched. The CDR3 is made up of 15 amino acids. The CDR3 is CASSLSTGAQYGYTF. The CDR3, as DNA: TGTGCCAGCAGCTTATCTACAGGGGCACAATATGGCTACACCTTC.

The gene calls are TRBV7-2 and TRBJ1-3, with D unclear. Germline lookup yields CDR1 SGHTA and CDR2 FQGNSA. The V end lost 4 bases, the J end lost 0 bases, and 13 bases lay between the germline ends. The CDR3 length is 16 residues. Here the CDR3 DNA reads TGTGCCAGCAGCTCGTACCGGGGATCCTCTGGAAACACCATATATTTT. Residues: CASSSYRGSSGNTIYF.

The chain combines TRBV5-8 with TRBJ1-1; D remains unclear. The CDR3 loop spans 13 amino acids. Trimming removed 6 bases from V and 1 base from J, with 10 bases in between. Germline CDR1 SGHTS, CDR2 YDEGEE. The CDR3 DNA is TGTGCCAGCACCCCTCACTCGAACACTGAAGCTTTCTTT. It translates to CASTPHSNTEAFF.

The chain combines TRBV11-3 with TRBJ1-2; TRBD1 might be the D (5 bases). This CDR3 contains 16 residues. V lost 1 base, J lost 5 bases, and 17 bases lay in between. Germline loops: CDR1 SGHNT, CDR2 YENEEA. The CDR3 is CASSLGTLQGVYGYTF. In DNA form, the CDR3 reads TGTGCCAGCAGCTTAGGAACACTCCAGGGAGTTTATGGCTACACCTTC.

This CDR3 reads CSVGQGARGYTF. The CDR3 DNA sequence: TGCAGCGTTGGACAGGGGGCACGGGGCTACACCTTC. The chain joins TRBV29-1 to TRBJ1-2; 10 bases are a match to TRBD1. The CDR3 is made up of 12 amino acids. Trimming removed 4 bases from V and 8 bases from J; junction bases left unmatched: 4. Germline values: CDR1 SQVTM, CDR2 ANQGSEA. The full variable domain, in which reference TRBV29-1 and TRBJ1-2 provide the parts outside the CDR3, is SAVISQKPSRDICQRGTSLTIQCQVDSQVTMMFWYRQQPGQSLTLIATANQGSEATYESGFVIDKFPISRPNLTFSTLTVSNMSPEDSSIYLCSVGQGARGYTFGSGTRLTVV.

The J gene is TRBJ1-1, the V gene TRBV28; weak D call: TRBD1 (5 bases). V lost 2 bases and J 4 bases, leaving 11 bases between the germline ends. CDR1 and CDR2 from the germline V gene are MDHEN and SYDVKM. The CDR3 runs to 14 residues. In DNA, the CDR3 is TGTGCCAGCAGTTTAGGGGGTGCGGTCACTGAAGCTTTCTTT. Its translation is CASSLGGAVTEAFF.

This chain joins TRBV4-1 and TRBJ1-3; D unresolved. This CDR3 is 17 amino acids long. Germline values: CDR1 MGHRA, CDR2 YSYEKL. V lost 0 bases and J lost 0, with 12 bases in between. In DNA, the CDR3 is TGCGCCAGCAGCCAAGATATGGAGTCTAGCTCTGGAAACACCATATATTTT. Translating it yields CASSQDMESSSGNTIYF.

The rearrangement uses TRBV5-1 and TRBJ1-1; 8 bases map to TRBD1. Trimming removed 4 bases from V and 5 bases from J; junction bases left unmatched: 10. The CDR3 runs to 15 residues. CDR1 and CDR2 (germline): SGHRS, YFSETQ. CDR3 in DNA: TGCGCCAGCAGCCCCGGACAGGGCCGGAGGACTGAAGCTTTCTTT. This sequence encodes CASSPGQGRRTEAFF.

This sequence joins TRBV24-1 and TRBJ2-1; perhaps D is TRBD1 or TRBD2 (6 bases each). This CDR3 contains 15 residues. Deletions cut 9 bases from V and 2 bases from J, with 16 bases between. CDR1 KGHDR and CDR2 SFDVKD come from the germline V gene. In nucleotides, the CDR3 is TGTGCCACCCGGGGGCGCGGAGGGACCTACAATGAGCAGTTCTTC. Translating gives CATRGRGGTYNEQFF.

The chain uses TRBV19 and TRBJ1-1; D remains unclear. The CDR3 sequence is 12 residues long. Germline CDR1 LNHDA, CDR2 SQIVND (reference sequence). Trimming took off 9 bases at V and 0 bases at J, with 8 bases between the two ends. The CDR3 protein is CASRNLNTEAFF. Written as DNA, the CDR3 is TGTGCCAGCAGGAACCTGAACACTGAAGCTTTCTTT.

The J gene is TRBJ2-7, the V gene TRBV2, with 9 bases identical to TRBD1. CDR1 SNHLY and CDR2 FYNNEI come from the germline V gene. V shed 7 bases, J shed 5 bases, and the junction held 9 bases outside the gene matches. CDR3 length: 14 residues. For the CDR3, the DNA is TGTGCCAGCACTCCCGGGACAGGGCGACACGAGCAGTACTTC. Its translation is CASTPGTGRHEQYF.

The rearrangement links TRBV13 to TRBJ2-1; TRBD2 matches 8 bases. CDR1 is PRHDT, CDR2 FYEKMQ, per germline (reference sequence). The CDR3 is 15 residues long. V gave up 9 bases and J gave up 7 bases; unmatched junction bases: 14. The CDR3 DNA reads as TGTGCCAGTACCCGGGATAGCGGGACCGGGAATGAGCAGTTCTTC. Its translation is CASTRDSGTGNEQFF.